The present T cell receptor beta chain was sequenced within a study of monozygotic twins with inflammatory bowel disease. Concerning this clonotype: The antigen is undetermined.

Study-level findings and limits: Ultimately, a single strong signal or clonotype associated with IBD was not supported.

During cDNA synthesis, UMIs that each contained a 6-nucleotide sample barcode were added by means of template switching. After re-calling the 5' RACE reads, TCRdb lists one entry per CDR3 protein, DNA absent. In total, the table holds 210,000 or so distinct CDR3 sequences. The CDR3 runs 14 residues. Germline values: CDR1 SGHRS, CDR2 YFSETQ. What was sequenced was blood. The V and J genes are TRBV5-1 and TRBJ1-2; absent DNA, TCRdb's TRBD1 call cannot be checked. The sequence came from a human donor with ulcerative colitis or Crohn's disease, or a healthy co-twin of an affected twin (not recorded which). The CDR3 is CASSLTGQSYGYTF.